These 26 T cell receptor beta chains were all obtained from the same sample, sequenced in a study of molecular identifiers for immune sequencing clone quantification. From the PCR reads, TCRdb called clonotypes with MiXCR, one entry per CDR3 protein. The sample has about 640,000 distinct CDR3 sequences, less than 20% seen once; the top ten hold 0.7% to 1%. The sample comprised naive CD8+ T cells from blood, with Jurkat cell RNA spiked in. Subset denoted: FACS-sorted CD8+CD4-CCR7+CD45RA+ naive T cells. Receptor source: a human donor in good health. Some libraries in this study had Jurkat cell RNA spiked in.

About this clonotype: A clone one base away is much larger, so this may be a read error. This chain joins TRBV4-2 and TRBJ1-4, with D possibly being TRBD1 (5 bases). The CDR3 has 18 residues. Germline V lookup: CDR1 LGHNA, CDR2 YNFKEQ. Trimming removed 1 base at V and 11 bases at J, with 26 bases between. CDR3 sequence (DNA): TGTGCCAGCAGCCAAGGTCCTCTGGGGGGGGATCAGGATTCGAAACTGTTTTTT. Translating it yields CASSQGPLGGDQDSKLFF.

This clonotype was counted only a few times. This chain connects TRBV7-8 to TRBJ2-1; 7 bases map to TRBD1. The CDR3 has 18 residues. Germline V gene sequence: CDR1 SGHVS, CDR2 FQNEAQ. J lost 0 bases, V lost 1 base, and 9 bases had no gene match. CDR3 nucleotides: TGTGCCAGCAGCTTAGGTGGCCCCTGGGACAGCTCCTACAATGAGCAGTTCTTC. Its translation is CASSLGGPWDSSYNEQFF.

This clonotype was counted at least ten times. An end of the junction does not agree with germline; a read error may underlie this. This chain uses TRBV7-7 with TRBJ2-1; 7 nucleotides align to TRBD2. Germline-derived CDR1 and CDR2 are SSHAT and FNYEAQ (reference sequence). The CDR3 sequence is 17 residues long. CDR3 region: CASSLEPGGRSVNEQFF. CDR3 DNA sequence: TGTGCTAGCAGCTTAGAGCCGGGAGGAAGGTCCGTAAATGAGCAGTTCTTC.

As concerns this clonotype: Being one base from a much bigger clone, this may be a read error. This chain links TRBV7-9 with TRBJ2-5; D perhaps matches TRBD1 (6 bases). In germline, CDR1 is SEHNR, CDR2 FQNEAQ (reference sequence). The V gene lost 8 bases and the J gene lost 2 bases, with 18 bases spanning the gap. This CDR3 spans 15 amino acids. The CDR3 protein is CASGYRTDFQETQYF. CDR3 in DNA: TGTGCCAGCGGCTATCGGACAGATTTTCAAGAGACCCAGTACTTC.

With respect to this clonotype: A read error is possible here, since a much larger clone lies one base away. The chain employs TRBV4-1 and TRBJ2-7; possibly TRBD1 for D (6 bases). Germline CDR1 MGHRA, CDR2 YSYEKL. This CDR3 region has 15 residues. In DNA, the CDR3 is TGCGCCAGCGGCCAAGAACAGGGTGGAACCTACGAGCAGTACTTC. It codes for CASGQEQGGTYEQYF.

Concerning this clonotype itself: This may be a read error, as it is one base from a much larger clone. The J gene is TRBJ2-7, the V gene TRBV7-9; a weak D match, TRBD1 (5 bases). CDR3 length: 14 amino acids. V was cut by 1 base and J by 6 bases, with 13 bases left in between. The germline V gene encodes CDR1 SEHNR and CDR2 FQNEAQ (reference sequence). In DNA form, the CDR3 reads TGTGCCAGCAGCTTAGGGACATTGCCCTGCGAGCAGTACTTC. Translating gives CASSLGTLPCEQYF.

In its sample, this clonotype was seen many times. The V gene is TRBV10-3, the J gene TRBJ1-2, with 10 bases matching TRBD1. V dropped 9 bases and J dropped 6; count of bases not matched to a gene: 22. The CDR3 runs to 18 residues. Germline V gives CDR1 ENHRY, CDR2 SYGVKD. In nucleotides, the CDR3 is TGTGCCATACGTGATGGGGATAAGGGACAGGGGAAGCGGAATGGCTACACCTTC. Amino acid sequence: CAIRDGDKGQGKRNGYTF.

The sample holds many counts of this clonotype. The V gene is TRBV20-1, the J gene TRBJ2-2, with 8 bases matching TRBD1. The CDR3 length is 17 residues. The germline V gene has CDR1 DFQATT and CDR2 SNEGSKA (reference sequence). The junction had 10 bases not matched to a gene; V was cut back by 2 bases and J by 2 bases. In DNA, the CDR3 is TGCAGTGCTAGACCATATGATGGACAGGGAAACACCGGGGAGCTGTTTTTT. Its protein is CSARPYDGQGNTGELFF.

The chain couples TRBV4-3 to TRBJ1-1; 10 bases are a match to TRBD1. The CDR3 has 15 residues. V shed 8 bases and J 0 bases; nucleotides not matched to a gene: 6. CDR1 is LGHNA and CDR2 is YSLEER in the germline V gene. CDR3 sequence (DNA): TGCGCCAGCGGAGACAGGGGGCTTATGAACACTGAAGCTTTCTTT. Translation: CASGDRGLMNTEAFF.

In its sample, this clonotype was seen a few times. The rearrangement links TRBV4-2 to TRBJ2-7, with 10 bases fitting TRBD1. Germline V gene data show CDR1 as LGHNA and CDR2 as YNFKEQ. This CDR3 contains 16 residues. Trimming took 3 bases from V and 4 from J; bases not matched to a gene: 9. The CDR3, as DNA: TGTGCCAGCAGCCACGGCACCGGGACAGGGGTATACGAGCAGTACTTC. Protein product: CASSHGTGTGVYEQYF.

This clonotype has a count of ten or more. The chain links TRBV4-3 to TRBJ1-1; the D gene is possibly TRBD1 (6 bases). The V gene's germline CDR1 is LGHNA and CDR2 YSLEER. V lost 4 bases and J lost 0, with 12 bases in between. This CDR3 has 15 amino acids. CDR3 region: CASSPQQGLNTEAFF. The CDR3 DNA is TGCGCCAGCAGCCCCCAACAGGGTTTGAACACTGAAGCTTTCTTT.

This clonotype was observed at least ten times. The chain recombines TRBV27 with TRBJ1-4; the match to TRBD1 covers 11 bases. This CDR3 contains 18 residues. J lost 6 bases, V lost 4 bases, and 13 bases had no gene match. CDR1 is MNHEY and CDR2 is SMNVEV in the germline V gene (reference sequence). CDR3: CASSSGTGGMRDDEKLFF. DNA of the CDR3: TGTGCCAGCAGTTCCGGGACAGGGGGGATGCGGGATGATGAAAAACTGTTTTTT.

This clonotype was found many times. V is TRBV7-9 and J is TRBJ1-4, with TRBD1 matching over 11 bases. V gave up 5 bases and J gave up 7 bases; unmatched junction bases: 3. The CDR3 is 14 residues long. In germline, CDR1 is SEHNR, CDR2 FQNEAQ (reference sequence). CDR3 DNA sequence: TGTGCCAGCAGCAGGACAGGGGGCATTGAAAAACTGTTTTTT. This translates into CASSRTGGIEKLFF.

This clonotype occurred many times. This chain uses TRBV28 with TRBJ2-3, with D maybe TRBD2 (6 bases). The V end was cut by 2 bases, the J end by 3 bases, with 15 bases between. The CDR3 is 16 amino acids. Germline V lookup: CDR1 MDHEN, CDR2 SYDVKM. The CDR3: CASSLSFTGRTDTQYF. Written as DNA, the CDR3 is TGTGCCAGCAGTTTAAGCTTTACCGGGAGAACAGATACGCAGTATTTT.

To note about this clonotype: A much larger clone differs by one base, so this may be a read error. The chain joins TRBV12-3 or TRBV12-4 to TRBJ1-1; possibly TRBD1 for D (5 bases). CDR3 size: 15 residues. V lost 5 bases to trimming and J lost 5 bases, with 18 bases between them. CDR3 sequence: CASSPTRGVTTEAFF. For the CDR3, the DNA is TGTGCCAGCAGTCCAACACGGGGGGTAACAACTGAAGCTTTCTTT.

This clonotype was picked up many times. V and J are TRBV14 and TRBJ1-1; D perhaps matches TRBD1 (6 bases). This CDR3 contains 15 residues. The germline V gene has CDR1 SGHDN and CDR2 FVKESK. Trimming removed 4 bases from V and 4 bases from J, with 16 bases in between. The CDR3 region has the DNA TGTGCCAGCAGCCGACACAGGGATGAGGCCACTGAAGCTTTCTTT. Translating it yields CASSRHRDEATEAFF.

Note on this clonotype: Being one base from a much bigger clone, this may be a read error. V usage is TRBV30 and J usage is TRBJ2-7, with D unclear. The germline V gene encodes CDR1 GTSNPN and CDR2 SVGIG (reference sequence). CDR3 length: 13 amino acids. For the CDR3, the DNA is TGTGCCTGGAGTGTACCGTATCCCTACGAGCAGTGCTTC. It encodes CAWSVPYPYEQCF.

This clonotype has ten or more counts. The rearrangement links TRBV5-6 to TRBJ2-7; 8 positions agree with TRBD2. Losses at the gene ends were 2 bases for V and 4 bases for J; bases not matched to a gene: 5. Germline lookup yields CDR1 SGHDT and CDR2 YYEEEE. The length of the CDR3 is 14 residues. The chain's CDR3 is CASSFGRGGYEQYF. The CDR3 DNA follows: TGTGCCAGCAGCTTCGGTCGGGGGGGTTACGAGCAGTACTTC.

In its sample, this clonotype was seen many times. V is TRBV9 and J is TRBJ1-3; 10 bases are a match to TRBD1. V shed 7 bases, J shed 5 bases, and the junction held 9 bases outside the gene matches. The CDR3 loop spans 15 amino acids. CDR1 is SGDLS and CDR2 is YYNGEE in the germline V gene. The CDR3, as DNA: TGTGCCAGCCGCCCGGGACAGGGGTTAAGAAACACCATATATTTT. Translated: CASRPGQGLRNTIYF. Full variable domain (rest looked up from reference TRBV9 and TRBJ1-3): DSGVTQTPKHLITATGQRVTLRCSPRSGDLSVYWYQQSLDQGLQFLIQYYNGEERAKGNILERFSAQQFPDLHSELNLSSLELGDSALYFCASRPGQGLRNTIYFGEGSWLTVV.

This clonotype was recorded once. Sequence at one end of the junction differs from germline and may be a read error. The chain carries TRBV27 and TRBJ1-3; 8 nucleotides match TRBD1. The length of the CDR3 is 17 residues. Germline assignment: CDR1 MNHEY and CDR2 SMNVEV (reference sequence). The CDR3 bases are TGTGCCAGCAGTAGGAAGGGACAGGATTTTGTCGGAAACACCGTATATTTT. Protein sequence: CASSRKGQDFVGNTVYF.

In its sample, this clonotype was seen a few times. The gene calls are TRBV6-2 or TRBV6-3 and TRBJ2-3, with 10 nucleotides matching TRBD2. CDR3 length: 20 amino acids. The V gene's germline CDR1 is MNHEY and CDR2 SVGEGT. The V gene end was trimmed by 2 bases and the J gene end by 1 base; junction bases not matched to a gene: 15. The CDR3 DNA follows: TGTGCCAGCAGTTACGGGGGTCCAGCGGGGGGGCCCCGTGGCACAGATACGCAGTATTTT. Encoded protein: CASSYGGPAGGPRGTDTQYF.

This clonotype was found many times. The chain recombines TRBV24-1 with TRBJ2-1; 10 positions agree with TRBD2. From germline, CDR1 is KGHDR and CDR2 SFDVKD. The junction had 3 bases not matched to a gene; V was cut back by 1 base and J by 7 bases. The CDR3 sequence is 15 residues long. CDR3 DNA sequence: TGTGCCACCAGTGATTTTACTAGCGGGGTTAATGAGCAGTTCTTC. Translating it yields CATSDFTSGVNEQFF.

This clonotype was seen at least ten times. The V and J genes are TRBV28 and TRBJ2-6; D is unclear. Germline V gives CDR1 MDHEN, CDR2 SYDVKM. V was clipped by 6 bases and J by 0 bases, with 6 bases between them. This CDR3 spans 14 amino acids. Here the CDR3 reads CASSLFSGANVLTF. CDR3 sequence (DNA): TGTGCCAGCAGCCTGTTCTCTGGGGCCAACGTCCTGACTTTC.

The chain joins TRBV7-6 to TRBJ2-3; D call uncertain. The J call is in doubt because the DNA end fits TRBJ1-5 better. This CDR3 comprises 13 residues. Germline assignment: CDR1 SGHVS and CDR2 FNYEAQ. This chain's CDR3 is CASSLSYTDTQHF. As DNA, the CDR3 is TGTGCCAGCAGCTTAAGTTATACAGATACGCAGCATTTT.

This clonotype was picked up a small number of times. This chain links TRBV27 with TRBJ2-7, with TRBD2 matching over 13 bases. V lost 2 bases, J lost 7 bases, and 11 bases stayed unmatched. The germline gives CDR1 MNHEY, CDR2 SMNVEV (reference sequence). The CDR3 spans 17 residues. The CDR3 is CASSLPTSGGAPPEQYF. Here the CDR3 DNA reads TGTGCCAGCAGTTTACCTACTAGCGGGGGGGCCCCACCGGAGCAGTACTTC.

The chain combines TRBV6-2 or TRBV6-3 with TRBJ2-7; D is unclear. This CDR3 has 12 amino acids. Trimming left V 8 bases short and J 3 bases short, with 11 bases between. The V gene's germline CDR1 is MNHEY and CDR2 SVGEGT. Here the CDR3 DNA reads TGTGCCAGCGGTCCAGACCACTACGAGCAGTACTTC. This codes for CASGPDHYEQYF.